The T cell receptor beta chain under discussion was sequenced for a study of cytomegalovirus exposure and HLA in healthy donors (dated by TCRdb to the late 2010s). The study in broad terms: An earlier analysis of approximately 640 of the donors reported about 290 Gb of sequence data and 117 million unique TCR beta sequences from roughly 180 million T cells. All discovery cohort repertoires had been generated using a single sequencing platform. HLA typing covered class I and class II loci at four-digit resolution. Several DR-DQ haplotypes were handled as single units for association and clustering because linkage in the cohort was strong. The study aimed to test whether signatures of past pathogen exposure could be identified by cataloging public T cell receptors. Approximately 300 gigabases of sequencing data and around 87 million unique TCR sequences were included in an early release covering several hundred HLA-typed donors. Typing coverage differed by locus: A, B, C, DRB1 and DQB1 were typed in roughly 620-640 donors, DQA1 in about 500, DPA1 in some 570, and DPB1 in around 490. In the later analysis, no new phenotypic data were used to find candidate immune exposures; instead, reliance was placed on TCR beta sequences and their occurrence across donors. On average, approximately 250,000 unique TCR beta nucleotide sequences were sequenced per donor among about 400 genotyped donors of the cohort, with roughly 19% of those sequences being non-productive. High-throughput TCR immunosequencing, statistical association of individual TCRs with disease status, and machine learning were combined to predict cytomegalovirus infection status. Donor age, sex, ethnicity and CMV serostatus were compiled together with the repertoire data. A later genetic analysis took genome-wide SNP genotypes for about three fifths of the 666 donors and used that subset as a discovery cohort. Along with the approximately 700-subject first cohort, a separate validation cohort of around 110 different subjects was used. To decide whether each TCR beta V gene segment behaved as functional or pseudogenic, an earlier analysis of some 580 of the donors relied on high-throughput TCR beta sequencing. A later analysis re-examined previously published TCR beta repertoires from just over 650 donors and added high-resolution HLA genotyping to investigate patterns of TCR occurrence. The study used immunosequencing to profile the T cell repertoires of approximately 630 subjects and linked those repertoires to cytomegalovirus serostatus. Of the approximately 400 genotyped donors, 75% to 85% were placed in the genetic ancestry cluster associated with self-reported Caucasian donors. General conclusions and limits of the study: Most TCR sequences were observed very rarely across donors, whereas some public TCRs were present in many individuals. Three of the identified cytomegalovirus-associated TCR beta chains were confirmed in vitro to be specific for cytomegalovirus antigens. Compared with the approximately 710-donor mean, donors in an Asian-associated ancestry cluster had fewer N-insertions in productive TCRs, according to a later genetic analysis. Roughly uniform sequencing depth across donors was assumed in presence/absence analyses, although this assumption may not hold. The study listed approximately 150 TCR beta chains as associated with cytomegalovirus. A later analysis found that HLA-associated TCR beta chains were more clonally expanded and had lower generation probabilities than equally common non-associated chains. In a later analysis, several top co-occurrence clusters were reported to appear linked to parvovirus B19, influenza, CMV and Epstein-Barr virus. Because counts were too low, roughly 16 rarely observed V segments, including chromosome 9 orphons, were left out of the earlier analysis of 587 of the donors. Because HLA typing was missing for some donors at each locus, association tests included only the typed subset. Some IMGT-functional V segments, including TRBV6-2 and TRBV6-3, could not be told apart with the 87-base-pair reads, so those segments were excluded. Correlated functional status among segregating V segments might reflect linkage disequilibrium, but an unknown experimental factor could not be ruled out. Immune exposure information for the cohort was limited to CMV serostatus. Strong co-occurrence of HLA alleles, especially DR and DQ, made assigning TCR associations to individual alleles difficult. A group of highly shared sequence variants was considered likely to be a technical artifact of the sequencing pipeline. In this cohort, only TCR beta chains were sequenced, and detectable features were limited by the absence of alpha or paired-chain data. In both the original and validation cohorts, the classifier was reported to diagnose cytomegalovirus status with high specificity and sensitivity. Specific HLA alleles were associated with roughly 17,000 TCR beta sequences at a false discovery rate of 0.05 in a later analysis. It was suggested by the authors that the approach could potentially be generalized to other disease states and immunological phenotypes. A later analysis found that TCR association rates varied across HLA loci, with DRB1 alleles showing the most associated TCRs and HLA-C alleles the fewest. An earlier analysis of approximately 600 of the donors showed that most TCR beta V segments appeared in productive rearrangements either about 90% or about 30% of the time, which broadly matched IMGT annotations. A further reported finding was that TCR beta sequences accurately predicted the HLA-A and HLA-B alleles for most subjects in the first cohort. Most CMV-associated TCR beta chains appeared to be HLA-restricted in a later analysis, and the HLA associations seemed to be driven largely by CMV exposure. In a later genetic analysis, a missense DCLRE1C variant was associated with V-gene and J-gene trimming of TCR beta chains, and the association was replicated in an independent cohort.

In total, more than 500 healthy bone marrow donors made up the cohort. Cohort members were all nominally healthy when sampled, although unrecorded immune exposures were likely present. The donor was CMV seropositive and was included in the group of 250 to 350 seropositive cohort members. Each donor provided a peripheral blood sample, and peripheral blood mononuclear cells were used for TCR beta sequencing. The Qiagen DNeasy Blood Extraction Kit was used to extract genomic DNA from the blood cell samples. This clone was seen only once. The clone's antigen remains unknown. No qualities accompany the bases; no much larger clone lies one base away. CDR1 LNHDA and CDR2 SQIVND were looked up in the germline V gene (reference sequence). Deletion took 5 bases off V and 6 bases off J, with a span of 14 bases between the germline ends. The CDR3 covers 14 residues, taking in both the cysteine and the phenylalanine. Only the CDR3 DNA stays, 42 bases, in frame from base 1.

The library was built by means of the immunoSEQ multiplex PCR assay. For the multiplex PCR, a mixture combining 60 forward primers for TCR Vbeta segments and 13 reverse primers for TCR Jbeta segments was used. The CDR3 region of rearranged TCR beta genes was amplified from genomic DNA with a multiplex PCR assay. The Illumina HiSeq System was used to sequence the amplified TCR beta libraries as 87-base-pair reads. In the authors' own workflow: Across the 670 or so repertoires, a later analysis counted about 81 million unique TCR beta chains, roughly 11 million of which were shared by at least two donors. To remove PCR and sequencing errors, raw reads were error-corrected and collapsed into unique sequences using a nearest-neighbor algorithm that merged closely related sequences. CDR3 sequences were aligned to IMGT reference sequences to assign V, D and J gene segments. For a sequence to be retained, at least a six-nucleotide match to both a V gene segment and a J gene segment was required. A rearrangement counted as productive if the CDR3 had no stop codons and remained in frame with V and J, and every other rearrangement counted as non-productive. CDR3 was defined by IMGT convention, running from the second conserved V-encoded cysteine to the conserved J-encoded phenylalanine. In an earlier analysis of around 540 of the donors, sequences lacking an unambiguous match to a single V gene segment were excluded. In an earlier analysis of approximately 500 of the donors, a V segment was called functional when productive rearrangements were above 56.7%, and segregating when the standard deviation between donors exceeded 5%. A statistical classification framework was built for diagnosing cytomegalovirus status from the catalog of TCR beta chain sequences. In a later analysis, V and J genes were assigned by comparing TCR nucleotide sequences against IMGT/GENE-DB human TR gene sequences. The TCRdist pipeline was used in a later analysis to assign CDR3 sequences and most-parsimonious VDJ recombination scenarios. In a later analysis, every TCR beta chain was defined by the combination of its CDR3 amino acid sequence and its V-gene family, and reads without a unique V-gene family were dropped. A later analysis removed 600 or so highly shared, low-generation-probability nucleotide sequences to deal with suspected cross-contamination and a sequencing artifact. For each public chain, a later analysis derived a clonal expansion index from normalized ranks of inferred template counts within each repertoire. Generation probabilities in a later analysis came from a VDJ recombination model fitted to out-of-frame rearrangements, and those results were checked against IGoR. In a later analysis, hypergeometric tests were used to score TCR-TCR, TCR-HLA and TCR-CMV co-occurrence, with a repertoire-size bias correction applied to TCR pairs. False discovery rates were estimated in a later analysis by permuting HLA or CMV assignments 20 times. In a later analysis, co-occurring TCRs were grouped with DBSCAN, and TCRdist sequence similarity was added when clustering was performed within HLA-allele-positive subsets. Co-occurrence clustering excluded repertoires with fewer than 30,000 or more than 120,000 public chains, plus five with anomalous nucleotide sharing. The source is immuneACCESS, and TCRdb retained only in-frame sequences with V and J called. Part of the clones is not carried over; for the studies checked, unresolved V genes explain less than half of this, and the remainder is unexplained. D and trimming were read from the DNA, whereas the V and J calls and clone size are those reported in that table. For this sample there are about 120,000 clones; roughly 83% appear just once. The ten biggest clones cover 2.5% to 3.5% of the sample.

What was sequenced was PBMCs. The sequence derives from a woman under 30 in good health and CMV-seropositive. Rearrangement joined TRBV19 to TRBJ1-5, with the D gene not confidently named. For the CDR3, the sequence is CASSAYIRVQPQHF. The DNA is as follows: TGTGCCAGTAGTGCCTACATCCGGGTTCAGCCCCAGCATTTT.